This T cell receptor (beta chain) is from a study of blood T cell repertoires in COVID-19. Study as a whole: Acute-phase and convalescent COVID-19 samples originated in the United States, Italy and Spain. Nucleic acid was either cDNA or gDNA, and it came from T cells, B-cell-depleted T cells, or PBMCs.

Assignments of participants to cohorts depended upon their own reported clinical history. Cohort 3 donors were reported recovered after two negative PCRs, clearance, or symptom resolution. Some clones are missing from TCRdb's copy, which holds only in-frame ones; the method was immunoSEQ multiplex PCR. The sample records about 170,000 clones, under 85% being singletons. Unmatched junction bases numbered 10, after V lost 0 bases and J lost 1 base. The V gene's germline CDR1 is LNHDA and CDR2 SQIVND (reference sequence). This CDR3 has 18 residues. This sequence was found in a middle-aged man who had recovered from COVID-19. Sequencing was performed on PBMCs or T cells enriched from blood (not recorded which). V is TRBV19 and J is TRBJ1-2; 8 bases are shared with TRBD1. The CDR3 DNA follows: TGTGCCAGTAGTATAGAGGCTTTTGGGACAGGAGGTAACTATGGCTACACCTTC. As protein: CASSIEAFGTGGNYGYTF. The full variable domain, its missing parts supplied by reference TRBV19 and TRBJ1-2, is DGGITQSPKYLFRKEGQNVTLSCEQNLNHDAMYWYRQDPGQGLRLIYYSQIVNDFQKGDIAEGYSVSREKKESFPLTVTSAQKNPTAFYLCASSIEAFGTGGNYGYTFGSGTRLTVV.